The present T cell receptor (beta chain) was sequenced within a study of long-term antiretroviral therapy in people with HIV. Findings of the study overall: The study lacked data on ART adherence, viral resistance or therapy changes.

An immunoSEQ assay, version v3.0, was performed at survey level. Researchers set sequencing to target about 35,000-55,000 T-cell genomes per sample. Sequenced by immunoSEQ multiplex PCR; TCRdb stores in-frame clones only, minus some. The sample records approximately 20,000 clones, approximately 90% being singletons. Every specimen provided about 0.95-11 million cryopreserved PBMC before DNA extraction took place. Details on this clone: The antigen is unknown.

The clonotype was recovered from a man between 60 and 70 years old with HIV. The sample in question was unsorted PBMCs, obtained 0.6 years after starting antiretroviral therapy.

DNA of the CDR3: TGTGCCAGCAGCGCCCATTGGGGGGGTACCGGGGAGCTGTTTTTT. It is translated as CASSAHWGGTGELFF. The chain recombines TRBV7-9 with TRBJ2-2; 7 bases map to TRBD2. Germline lookup yields CDR1 SEHNR and CDR2 FQNEAQ (reference sequence). The CDR3 runs to 15 residues. V shed 5 bases and J 5 bases; nucleotides not matched to a gene: 8.